A selection of T cell receptor beta chains follows, all from one sample in a study of blood T cells in healthy people across ages. TCRdb redid the calling of the 5' RACE reads with MiXCR, one entry per CDR3 protein. The sample carries over 1,500,000 distinct CDR3 sequences, 49% recorded once. The sequencing input was blood. The source of these receptors is a woman aged 40 to 50 in good health. CDR3s include the opening cysteine and the closing phenylalanine or tryptophan. Fields, in order: V gene, clone size, J gene, D gene, CDR3 DNA, CDR3 protein. The D gene is left open where the match is weak. Clone size is given for some rows only: seen once, a few or many times, or a class if the clone is expanded.

>TRBV4-2|NA|TRBJ2-3|TRBD1
TGTGCCAGCAGCACTAGGACAGGCATAGATACGCAGTATTTT
CASSTRTGIDTQYF
>TRBV7-2|NA|TRBJ2-1|NA
TGTGCCAGCAGTTCCTACTACGCCAATGAGCAGTTCTTC
CASSSYYANEQFF
>TRBV20-1|NA|TRBJ1-2|NA
TGCAGTGCTACCGGGCCCAAAGTCCCCTATGGCTACACCTTC
CSATGPKVPYGYTF
>TRBV7-9|few|TRBJ2-7|NA
TGTGCCAGCAGCTTTAAAGGGGCCCACGAGCAGTACTTC
CASSFKGAHEQYF
>TRBV9|many|TRBJ2-7|TRBD1
TGTGCCAGCAGGGGACAGGACTACGAGCAGTACTTC
CASRGQDYEQYF
>TRBV6-1|NA|TRBJ2-1|NA
TGTGCCAGCAGTGAAATTTCTTGGGGACAAGGGAATGAGCAGTTCTTC
CASSEISWGQGNEQFF
>TRBV6-5|NA|TRBJ2-7|NA
TGTGCCAGCAGTTACTATAGGCTGGGAACCTACGAGCAGTACTTC
CASSYYRLGTYEQYF
>TRBV6-6|few|TRBJ2-5|TRBD1
TGTGCCAGCAGTTTTTACGGGACAGGTTGGCAAGAGACCCAGTACTTC
CASSFYGTGWQETQYF
>TRBV6-6|few|TRBJ1-4|NA
TGTGCCAGCAGTTCCCCCGCGGAACTGTTTTTT
CASSSPAELFF
>TRBV25-1|few|TRBJ2-5|TRBD1
TGTGCCAGCAGTGTACGGACAGGGCGATTGGAGACCCAGTACTTC
CASSVRTGRLETQYF
>TRBV5-6|NA|TRBJ2-3|TRBD1
TGTGCCAGCAGCTCACAGGGGGGTAGAAAGTATTTT
CASSSQGGRKYF